This T cell receptor (beta chain) originates from a study of T-cell reconstitution after alpha-beta-depleted transplantation in children. General study results and limits: Hyperexpanded clones declined; after one year, newly produced T cells mostly supplied diversity. Reportedly, alpha-beta T cells present about two months post-transplant originated from several hundred expanded clones of graft origin. Several patients had high TCRbeta diversity at day 60; it came from surviving recipient T cells and thymic progenitors.

Looked up from germline, CDR1 is DFQATT and CDR2 is SNEGSKA (reference sequence). Deletions cut 4 bases from V and 2 bases from J, with 19 bases between. The CDR3 extends over 16 amino acids. This clonotype was recorded a few times. Its antigen is undetermined. Construction of the TCRbeta library involved unique molecular identifiers. TCRdb redid the calling of the PCR reads with MiXCR, one entry per CDR3 protein. This sample carries hundreds of thousands of distinct CDR3 sequences, over 10% of them seen once, and the ten largest clones take about 0.77%. The sequence came from a girl aged 2-15 years with congenital amegakaryocytic thrombocytopenia, due to receive a stem cell transplant. The starting material was PBMCs, obtained before TCRalphabeta/CD19-depleted stem cell transplant. The chain has TRBV20-1 and TRBJ2-3; D might be TRBD2 (6 bases). CDR3 sequence reads: CSAKGRLVLYTDTQYF. CDR3 nucleotides: TGCAGTGCTAAGGGGAGACTAGTCCTATACACAGATACGCAGTATTTT.